These 29 T cell receptor beta chains share one sample of origin, sequenced in a study of T-cell reconstitution after alpha-beta-depleted transplantation in children. Preparation of the TCRbeta library used unique molecular identifiers. A single record per CDR3 protein comes from TCRdb applying MiXCR to the PCR reads. This table holds nearly 550,000 distinct CDR3 sequences, approximately 16% found once. This material consisted of PBMCs from the stem cell graft donor, taken from the stem cell graft. These receptor sequences come from a human donor who donated a stem cell graft to a child with acute lymphoblastic leukemia.

This clonotype turned up a few times. This chain connects TRBV5-1 to TRBJ2-5; D unclear. Germline lookup yields CDR1 SGHRS and CDR2 YFSETQ. This CDR3 has 13 residues. Trimming stripped 5 bases from V and 5 bases from J, with 13 bases between. Here the CDR3 DNA reads TGCGCCAGCAGACCAGACCTCCGGGAGACCCAGTACTTC. Translation: CASRPDLRETQYF.

V is TRBV5-6 and J is TRBJ2-5; TRBD1 matches at 7 bases. The CDR3 covers 15 residues. V lost 3 bases, J lost 5 bases, and 10 bases stayed unmatched. Per germline, CDR1 SGHDT and CDR2 YYEEEE. CDR3 bases: TGTGCCAGCAGCTCCTTAGGGGGCTCGGTGGAGACCCAGTACTTC. Protein: CASSSLGGSVETQYF.

The CDR3 nucleotides are TGCGCCAGCAGAAGGGAACGATCGGTGAACACCGGGGAGCTGTTTTTT. Its translation: CASRRERSVNTGELFF. This sequence joins TRBV5-1 and TRBJ2-2; D unclear. The CDR3 length is 16 residues. The V end was cut by 5 bases, the J end by 1 base, with 15 bases between. The germline V gene has CDR1 SGHRS and CDR2 YFSETQ.

This clonotype was observed a few times. The gene calls are TRBV11-2 and TRBJ2-3; tentatively, D is TRBD1 or TRBD2 (5 bases each). This CDR3 is 16 amino acids long. Between the trimmed V and J ends, which lost 5 bases and 2 bases, there was a span of 17 bases. Germline-derived CDR1 and CDR2 are SGHAT and FQNNGV. The CDR3 nucleotides read TGTGCCAGCAGCCCCCCGGGACCAGCAAACACAGATACGCAGTATTTT. It translates to CASSPPGPANTDTQYF.

The genes are TRBV6-5 and TRBJ1-1; D not certain. The V gene lost 4 bases and the J gene lost 5 bases, with 11 bases spanning the gap. The CDR3 is made up of 13 amino acids. Looked up from germline, CDR1 is MNHEY and CDR2 is SVGAGI. The CDR3 bases are TGTGCCAGCAGTTCGATTCGGGGTACTGAAGCTTTCTTT. This gives the protein CASSSIRGTEAFF.

The rearrangement uses TRBV6-1 and TRBJ2-3; D call uncertain. There are 13 residues in the CDR3. Germline V gene sequence: CDR1 MNHNS, CDR2 SASEGT. V was cut by 8 bases and J by 6 bases, with 15 bases left in between. In nucleotides, the CDR3 is TGTGCCAGCTGCCCCGTAGGATCCGATACGCAGTATTTT. Protein sequence: CASCPVGSDTQYF.

This clonotype has just a few counts. V is TRBV24-1 and J is TRBJ1-2; D gene uncertain. The germline V gene encodes CDR1 KGHDR and CDR2 SFDVKD. The CDR3 is 15 amino acids. V shed 2 bases and J shed 2 bases, with 11 bases lying between them. The CDR3 is CATSDSSGRNYGYTF. In DNA form, the CDR3 reads TGTGCCACCAGTGATTCGAGCGGCAGAAACTATGGCTACACCTTC.

This chain joins TRBV12-3 or TRBV12-4 and TRBJ1-3; D is uncertain. This CDR3 is built from 14 residues. V was clipped by 3 bases and J by 2 bases, with 8 bases between them. The CDR3 nucleotides are TGTGCCAGCAGTTTCTTGACTCCTGGAAACACCATATATTTT. Protein: CASSFLTPGNTIYF.

The chain couples TRBV27 to TRBJ1-5, with TRBD1 as a possible D gene (5 bases). The CDR3 covers 16 residues. Germline V gene data show CDR1 as MNHEY and CDR2 as SMNVEV (reference sequence). V lost 2 bases to trimming and J lost 0 bases, with 11 bases between them. The CDR3: CASSLRGAYSNQPQHF. The CDR3 DNA reads as TGTGCCAGCAGTTTAAGGGGCGCTTATAGCAATCAGCCCCAGCATTTT.

This rearrangement joins TRBV7-3 to TRBJ1-4, with TRBD1 matching 8 bases. The CDR3 consists of 13 residues. V was pared by 5 bases and J by 8 bases, with 4 bases of the junction left unmatched. Germline V gene data show CDR1 as SGHTA and CDR2 as FQGTGA. CDR3 sequence reads: CASSTRQGEKLFF. CDR3 DNA: TGTGCCAGCAGCACCCGACAGGGGGAAAAACTGTTTTTT.

This chain uses TRBV3-1 with TRBJ2-7; TRBD1 agrees at 11 bases. There are 15 residues in the CDR3. Germline V gene lookup returns CDR1 LGHDT and CDR2 YNNKEL (reference sequence). V lost 4 bases, J lost 5 bases, and 7 bases stayed unmatched. CDR3 loop: CASSLRTGGSDEQYF. The CDR3 bases are TGTGCCAGCAGCCTCCGGACAGGGGGCAGCGACGAGCAGTACTTC.

About this clonotype itself: The junction does not match germline at one end; this may be a read error. The chain joins TRBV20-1 to TRBJ1-2; D unresolved. This CDR3 has 8 amino acids. Germline V lookup: CDR1 DFQATT, CDR2 SNEGSKA (reference sequence). Here the CDR3 reads CSAREDLF. CDR3 coding DNA: TGCAGTGCAAGGGAGGACCTCTTC.

The chain joins TRBV4-1 to TRBJ1-4; no definite D call. The V gene's germline CDR1 is MGHRA and CDR2 YSYEKL. CDR3 length: 14 amino acids. Trimming took 1 base from V and 8 from J, leaving 11 bases between them. This CDR3 reads CASSQVTRGEKLFF. CDR3 coding DNA: TGCGCCAGCAGCCAAGTGACAAGAGGGGAAAAACTGTTTTTT.

This clonotype was detected a few times. This chain connects TRBV20-1 to TRBJ2-5; TRBD2 matches at 10 bases. Germline assignment: CDR1 DFQATT and CDR2 SNEGSKA (reference sequence). Trimming removed 0 bases from V and 5 bases from J; junction bases left unmatched: 12. The CDR3 sequence is 17 residues long. This CDR3 is CSARDGVEREGGETQYF. DNA for the CDR3: TGCAGTGCTAGAGACGGGGTTGAGCGGGAGGGCGGGGAGACCCAGTACTTC.

The gene calls are TRBV27 and TRBJ2-4, with 13 nucleotides matching TRBD2. The CDR3 consists of 18 residues. The V segment lost 2 bases and the J segment 5 bases; nucleotides outside the gene matches: 9. Germline V CDR1 and CDR2: MNHEY, SMNVEV (reference sequence). The CDR3 DNA follows: TGTGCCAGCAGTTTACGAGATGGGACTAGCGGGGAGCAAAACATTCAGTACTTC. Residues: CASSLRDGTSGEQNIQYF.

This clonotype occurred a few times. This sequence joins TRBV11-1 and TRBJ1-1; weak D call: TRBD1 (5 bases). The CDR3 is made up of 18 amino acids. V was trimmed by 2 bases and J by 4 bases, leaving 23 bases between them. Germline CDR1 is SGHAT and CDR2 is FQDESV (reference sequence). This chain's CDR3 is CASSLFQDSPGRSTEAFF. The CDR3 DNA sequence: TGTGCCAGCAGCTTATTCCAGGATAGCCCGGGACGGTCCACTGAAGCTTTCTTT.

This clonotype was recorded a few times. This chain uses TRBV3-1 with TRBJ2-7, with D maybe TRBD2 (6 bases). The CDR3 covers 16 residues. Germline V lookup: CDR1 LGHDT, CDR2 YNNKEL (reference sequence). Trimming shortened V by 1 base and J by 0 bases, and 13 bases separated the two germline ends. The CDR3, as DNA: TGTGCCAGCAGCCAAGTCGGGACTGTAGCCTCCTACGAGCAGTACTTC. Protein: CASSQVGTVASYEQYF.

This clonotype has only a few counts. The rearrangement links TRBV10-2 to TRBJ1-1, with D uncertain. The CDR3 runs 11 residues. CDR1 is WSHSY, CDR2 SAAADI, per germline. V was trimmed by 3 bases and J by 7 bases, leaving 6 bases between them. Here the CDR3 reads CASSDEGEAFF. The CDR3 DNA reads TGCGCCAGCAGTGATGAGGGTGAAGCTTTCTTT.

In this sample, this clonotype turned up a few times. The chain is built from TRBV2 and TRBJ2-7; TRBD1 aligns across 7 bases. The germline CDR1 and CDR2 sequences are SNHLY and FYNNEI. With V trimmed by 2 bases and J by 3 bases, 13 bases remained unmatched. This CDR3 is 17 amino acids long. CDR3 sequence: CASSETSPVGGVYEQYF. The CDR3 DNA follows: TGTGCCAGCAGTGAAACGTCCCCAGTAGGGGGCGTCTACGAGCAGTACTTC.

This clonotype came up a few times. The rearrangement joins TRBV20-1 to TRBJ2-3, with TRBD2 matching over 7 bases. The CDR3 has 12 amino acids. The germline CDR1 and CDR2 sequences are DFQATT and SNEGSKA (reference sequence). V lost 5 bases and J lost 6; bases outside the gene matches: 5. For the CDR3, the DNA is TGCAGTGCTCCGGGACTACTCGATACGCAGTATTTT. Its translation: CSAPGLLDTQYF.

This rearrangement joins TRBV24-1 to TRBJ2-3; the match to TRBD2 covers 16 bases. The germline V gene has CDR1 KGHDR and CDR2 SFDVKD. CDR3 length: 18 amino acids. Trimming removed 4 bases from V and 4 bases from J; junction bases left unmatched: 7. The CDR3 loop is CATSDRPGLAGGPDTQYF. The CDR3 DNA reads TGTGCCACCAGTGACCGACCGGGACTAGCGGGAGGGCCAGATACGCAGTATTTT.

The chain joins TRBV7-9 to TRBJ1-4; 7 nucleotides match TRBD1. Germline CDR1 reads SEHNR; CDR2 reads FQNEAQ (reference sequence). The ends lost 5 bases at V and 5 bases at J; junction bases unmatched: 8. This CDR3 comprises 15 residues. Here the CDR3 DNA reads TGTGCCAGCAGCGTGACAGGGACCAAGAATGAAAAACTGTTTTTT. This codes for CASSVTGTKNEKLFF. The variable domain in full, with the rest retrieved from reference TRBV7-9 and TRBJ1-4, is DTGVSQNPRHKITKRGQNVTFRCDPISEHNRLYWYRQTLGQGPEFLTYFQNEAQLEKSRLLSDRFSAERPKGSFSTLEIQRTEQGDSAMYLCASSVTGTKNEKLFFGSGTQLSVL.

The rearrangement links TRBV5-1 to TRBJ1-5, with D perhaps TRBD1 (5 bases). CDR1 and CDR2 from the germline V gene are SGHRS and YFSETQ. The CDR3 has 14 amino acids. Trimming pared 2 bases from V and 10 bases from J, leaving 16 bases between. The CDR3 reads CASSFTAGTSPQHF. The CDR3 DNA is TGCGCCAGCAGCTTTACGGCAGGGACTAGCCCCCAGCATTTT.

This clonotype was detected only a few times. The rearrangement uses TRBV7-9 and TRBJ2-7; D may be TRBD2 (7 bases). Trimming cost V 2 bases and J 3 bases, with 8 bases left between them. Germline V CDR1 and CDR2: SEHNR, FQNEAQ (reference sequence). This CDR3 contains 13 residues. This chain's CDR3 is CASSLRGGYEQYF. The CDR3, as DNA: TGTGCCAGCAGCTTAAGGGGGGGCTACGAGCAGTACTTC.

This clonotype was observed many times. The CDR3 DNA sequence: TGTGCCAGCAGCTTAGCTGCCTCTGGGGCCAACGTCCTGACTTTC. Translated: CASSLAASGANVLTF. The chain couples TRBV7-8 to TRBJ2-6; no firm D call. V lost 0 bases and J 0 bases, leaving 3 bases between the germline ends. CDR1 SGHVS and CDR2 FQNEAQ come from the germline V gene. CDR3 length equals 15 residues.

The chain links TRBV20-1 to TRBJ2-1; possibly TRBD1 for D (5 bases). V lost 1 base and J lost 10, with 17 bases in between. CDR3 length: 14 residues. Germline V CDR1 and CDR2: DFQATT, SNEGSKA (reference sequence). In DNA, the CDR3 is TGCAGTGCTAGAGCGCAGGGCCTTGGGGAAGAGCAGTTCTTC. This translates into CSARAQGLGEEQFF.

J is TRBJ1-5 and V is TRBV7-9; 8 nucleotides align to TRBD1. CDR3 length: 13 residues. The J segment lost 7 bases and the V segment lost 5 bases, leaving 4 bases of the junction unmatched. CDR1 is SEHNR and CDR2 is FQNEAQ in the germline V gene (reference sequence). The chain's CDR3 is CASSPQGDQPQHF. The CDR3 coding sequence is TGTGCCAGCAGCCCACAGGGGGACCAGCCCCAGCATTTT.

This rearrangement joins TRBV6-1 to TRBJ1-2, with D tentatively TRBD1 (6 bases). The CDR3 is 14 residues long. V lost 7 bases to trimming and J lost 8 bases, with 20 bases between them. CDR1 is MNHNS and CDR2 is SASEGT in the germline V gene. This chain's CDR3 is CASTLVGRGDGYTF. The CDR3 DNA sequence: TGTGCCAGCACCCTAGTGGGCAGGGGAGACGGCTACACCTTC.

This chain joins TRBV6-5 and TRBJ2-1; weak D call: TRBD1 (6 bases). This CDR3 has 11 amino acids. Germline V gene data show CDR1 as MNHEY and CDR2 as SVGAGI. The V end lost 8 bases, the J end lost 9 bases, and 11 bases lay between the germline ends. In DNA form, the CDR3 reads TGTGCCAGCGAAGAACAGGGTGAGCAGTTCTTC. Translated: CASEEQGEQFF.